The 11 T cell receptor beta chains presented below share a single source sample, sequenced in a study of identical twins. In TCRdb, the 5' RACE reads were re-called with MiXCR into one record per CDR3 protein. The data contain over 200,000 distinct CDR3 sequences, about 11% of them singletons. The specimen sequenced was memory T cells sorted from blood. The source is a man aged 50 or older in good health.

This clonotype was detected many times. The chain carries TRBV7-2 and TRBJ2-7, with D perhaps assigned TRBD1 or TRBD2 (6 bases each). CDR1 is SGHTA, CDR2 FQGNSA, per germline. Deletions cut 1 base from V and 7 bases from J, with 14 bases between. This CDR3 has 14 amino acids. In nucleotides, the CDR3 is TGTGCCAGCAGCTTAGTAGTGGGGGCGGGGGAGCAGTACTTC. Its protein is CASSLVVGAGEQYF. The whole variable domain, filled in from reference TRBV7-2 and TRBJ2-7, reads GAGVSQSPSNKVTEKGKDVELRCDPISGHTALYWYRQSLGQGLEFLIYFQGNSAPDKSGLPSDRFSAERTGGSVSTLTIQRTQQEDSAVYLCASSLVVGAGEQYFGPGTRLTVT.

There are many counts of this clonotype. The chain couples TRBV20-1 to TRBJ1-6; the D is unclear. Germline V gene data show CDR1 as DFQATT and CDR2 as SNEGSKA (reference sequence). The V gene lost 6 bases and the J gene lost 0 bases, with 6 bases spanning the gap. The CDR3 is made up of 13 amino acids. The CDR3 bases are TGCAGTGCCGTCGGCTCCTATAATTCACCCCTCCACTTT. The encoded protein is CSAVGSYNSPLHF.

The genes are TRBV3-1 and TRBJ2-1; TRBD2 is a possible D gene (6 bases). The CDR3 is made up of 14 amino acids. Germline V lookup: CDR1 LGHDT, CDR2 YNNKEL (reference sequence). Trimming took 3 bases from V and 5 from J, leaving 11 bases between them. The CDR3 DNA follows: TGTGCCAGCAGCCAGGCGGGACCCAACAATGAGCAGTTCTTC. The encoded protein is CASSQAGPNNEQFF.

In this sample, this clonotype turned up many times. The V call is TRBV7-8, the J call TRBJ1-5; maybe TRBD1 (5 bases). Germline V CDR1 and CDR2: SGHVS, FQNEAQ. The CDR3 is 16 amino acids. V was clipped by 5 bases and J by 0 bases, with 14 bases between them. The CDR3 nucleotides read TGTGCCAGCAGCCAAGCGACAGAATTTAGCAATCAGCCCCAGCATTTT. Amino acids: CASSQATEFSNQPQHF.

This clonotype has at least ten counts. The chain employs TRBV5-1 and TRBJ2-5; D possibly corresponds to TRBD1 (6 bases). V was trimmed by 0 bases and J by 1 base, leaving 13 bases between them. From germline, CDR1 is SGHRS and CDR2 YFSETQ. This CDR3 has 16 amino acids. CDR3 coding DNA: TGCGCCAGCAGCTTGGATGGGGGCGGCGGCCAAGAGACCCAGTACTTC. It encodes CASSLDGGGGQETQYF.

This clonotype was observed a handful of times. The CDR3 nucleotides are TGCAGTGCTTATGCTAGCGGGAGCGGAGATACGCAGTATTTT. Translated, it gives CSAYASGSGDTQYF. The chain joins TRBV20-1 to TRBJ2-3; 10 nucleotides line up with TRBD2. CDR1 is DFQATT and CDR2 is SNEGSKA in the germline V gene (reference sequence). CDR3 length equals 14 residues. J gave up 5 bases and V 5 bases, and 7 bases lay outside the gene matches.

This clonotype appeared a few times. The CDR3 DNA sequence: TGTGCCAGCAGTCGACGCACTAGCGGGATTAGCACAGATACGCAGTATTTT. Its translation: CASSRRTSGISTDTQYF. This sequence joins TRBV27 and TRBJ2-3; 10 bases agree with TRBD2. The CDR3 covers 17 residues. The V and J ends lost 5 bases and 0 bases, in that order; junction bases with no gene match: 8. Looked up from germline, CDR1 is MNHEY and CDR2 is SMNVEV (reference sequence).

In this sample, this clonotype turned up a few times. V gene TRBV20-1 combines with J gene TRBJ2-1; 11 bases are a match to TRBD2. Germline assignment: CDR1 DFQATT and CDR2 SNEGSKA (reference sequence). This CDR3 spans 14 amino acids. V was pared by 5 bases and J by 9 bases, with 9 bases of the junction left unmatched. The CDR3 reads CSAPTSGSGGEQFF. The CDR3 DNA reads as TGCAGTGCTCCCACTAGCGGGAGTGGGGGTGAGCAGTTCTTC.

This clonotype was recorded many times. The chain uses TRBV15 and TRBJ2-6; no clear D gene. Trimming removed 0 bases from V and 1 base from J, with 16 bases in between. Germline values: CDR1 LNHNV, CDR2 YYDKDF (reference sequence). CDR3 length: 19 amino acids. Here the CDR3 DNA reads TGTGCCACCAGCAGAGATGGCGAAGTAGTTTTATCTGGGGCCAACGTCCTGACTTTC. Amino acid sequence: CATSRDGEVVLSGANVLTF.

This clonotype was seen repeatedly, ten times or more. The chain recombines TRBV5-1 with TRBJ2-6, with a weak D call TRBD2 (5 bases). V was clipped by 7 bases and J by 3 bases, with 8 bases between them. The CDR3 covers 13 residues. Per the germline V gene, CDR1 is SGHRS and CDR2 is YFSETQ. CDR3 protein: CASGGGGANVLTF. In DNA form, the CDR3 reads TGCGCCAGCGGAGGTGGTGGGGCCAACGTCCTGACTTTC.

V gene TRBV3-1 combines with J gene TRBJ1-1, with TRBD1 as a possible D gene (6 bases). Germline V gene lookup returns CDR1 LGHDT and CDR2 YNNKEL (reference sequence). The CDR3 extends over 15 amino acids. Trimming cost V 5 bases and J 0 bases, with 13 bases left between them. The CDR3 bases are TGTGCCAGCAGCAGGGGGAGGACCGTGAACACTGAAGCTTTCTTT. It codes for CASSRGRTVNTEAFF.